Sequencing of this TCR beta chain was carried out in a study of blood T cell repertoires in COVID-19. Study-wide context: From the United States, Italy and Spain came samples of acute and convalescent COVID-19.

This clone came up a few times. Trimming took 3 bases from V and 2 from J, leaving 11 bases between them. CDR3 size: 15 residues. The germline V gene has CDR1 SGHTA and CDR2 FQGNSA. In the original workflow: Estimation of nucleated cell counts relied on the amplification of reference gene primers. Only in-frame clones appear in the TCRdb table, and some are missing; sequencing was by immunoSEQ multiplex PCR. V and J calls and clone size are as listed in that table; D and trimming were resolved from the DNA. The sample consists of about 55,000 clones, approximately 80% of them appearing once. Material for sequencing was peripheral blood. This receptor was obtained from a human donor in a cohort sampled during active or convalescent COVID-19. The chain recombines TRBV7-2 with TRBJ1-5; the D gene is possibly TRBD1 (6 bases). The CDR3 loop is CASSFQDSRNQPQHF. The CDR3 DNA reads TGTGCCAGCAGCTTTCAGGACAGCCGCAATCAGCCCCAGCATTTT.